This TCR beta chain was observed in a study of blood T cell repertoires in COVID-19. The trim removed 5 bases at V and 5 bases at J, leaving 9 bases unmatched. This CDR3 is built from 16 residues. In germline, CDR1 is LNHDA, CDR2 SQIVND (reference sequence). Some clones are missing from TCRdb's copy, which holds only in-frame ones; the method was immunoSEQ multiplex PCR. The top ten clones hold 1.2% of a sample with a few hundred thousand clones, 88% of them seen once. This TCR was recovered from a young woman who had recovered from COVID-19. Sample: PBMCs or T cells enriched from blood (not recorded which). V usage is TRBV19 and J usage is TRBJ1-6, with 7 bases lining up with TRBD1. This CDR3 is CASSLGQFTNNSPLHF. The CDR3 DNA is TGTGCCAGTAGTTTGGGACAGTTCACCAATAATTCACCCCTCCACTTT.